The rows below give T cell receptor beta chains drawn from one sample of a study of T cell repertoires in cytomegalovirus infection. MiXCR, run by TCRdb on the reads, gives a single entry per CDR3 protein. The top ten hold 8% of the sample, which has approximately 630,000 distinct CDR3 sequences, roughly a quarter seen once. Material for sequencing was CD8+ T cells from PBMCs. These TCRs come from a human donor in good health (CMV status not recorded). Some clones in this sample may be carry-over from other donors' samples. Each CDR3 is given with its conserved first and last residue. A D gene is named only where the DNA matches it firmly. Some rows mark clone size as missing; the rest say once, few, many or name a class of expanded clone.

>TRBV7-3|TRBJ1-3|few|.
CASSRNTIYF
TGTGCCAGCAGCCGAAACACCATATATTTT
>TRBV7-9|TRBJ2-7|many|.
CASSFYQSPPGEQYF
TGTGCCAGCAGCTTCTACCAGTCCCCCCCCGGCGAGCAGTACTTC
>TRBV5-4|TRBJ2-1|few|TRBD2
CASGKASGGAGEQFF
TGTGCCAGCGGAAAGGCCAGCGGGGGGGCGGGGGAGCAGTTCTTC
>TRBV29-1|TRBJ2-1|.|.
CSVEGQEVHNEQFF
TGCAGCGTTGAGGGGCAGGAGGTACACAATGAGCAGTTCTTC
>TRBV18|TRBJ2-3|few|.
CASSPSLQGFFTDTQYF
TGTGCCAGCTCACCTTCACTGCAGGGGTTCTTCACAGATACGCAGTATTTT
>TRBV28|TRBJ1-2|.|TRBD1
CASSSRGTAALNYGYTF
TGTGCCAGCAGTTCCCGTGGGACAGCCGCCCTCAACTATGGCTACACCTTC
>TRBV7-6|TRBJ1-1|many|.
CASSEGTNTEAFF
TGTGCCAGCAGCGAGGGGACGAACACTGAAGCTTTCTTT
>TRBV6-6|TRBJ1-2|.|.
CASSYGAEGGEDGYTF
TGTGCCAGCAGTTACGGGGCGGAGGGGGGAGAGGATGGCTACACCTTC
>TRBV20-1|TRBJ1-1|.|.
CSATPGRKTEAFF
TGCAGTGCTACACCGGGGAGGAAGACTGAAGCTTTCTTT
>TRBV4-1|TRBJ1-2|.|TRBD1
CASSQRTGNYGYTF
TGCGCCAGCAGCCAGAGGACAGGGAACTATGGCTACACCTTC
>TRBV6-2/TRBV6-3|TRBJ2-6|few|.
CASIPEDSTFSGANVLTF
TGTGCCAGCATTCCCGAGGACAGCACATTTTCTGGGGCCAACGTCCTGACTTTC
>TRBV6-8|TRBJ2-5|.|TRBD2
CASSYLRASGDQETQYF
TGTGCCAGCAGTTACCTACGGGCTAGCGGGGATCAAGAGACCCAGTACTTC
>TRBV12-3/TRBV12-4|TRBJ1-5|.|TRBD1
CASQGQGFNQPQHF
TGTGCCAGTCAGGGACAGGGGTTCAATCAGCCCCAGCATTTT
>TRBV20-1|TRBJ2-2|.|TRBD2
CSARPQPPSGLNTGELFF
TGCAGTGCTAGACCTCAACCCCCTAGCGGGCTAAACACCGGGGAGCTGTTTTTT
>TRBV28|TRBJ2-2|few|.
CASSGAGENTGELFF
TGTGCCAGCAGTGGGGCAGGGGAAAACACCGGGGAGCTGTTTTTT
>TRBV28|TRBJ2-3|.|.
CASNLGGASTNTQYF
TGTGCCAGCAACTTGGGGGGGGCTAGCACAAATACGCAGTATTTT
>TRBV7-9|TRBJ2-5|few|.
CASSFVGGARETQYF
TGTGCCAGCAGCTTCGTTGGGGGGGCGCGGGAGACCCAGTACTTC
>TRBV7-2|TRBJ2-3|many|TRBD2
CASSTSGGLADTQYF
TGTGCCAGCAGCACTAGCGGGGGGCTGGCAGATACGCAGTATTTT
>TRBV20-1|TRBJ1-2|.|.
CSASGDRRYTF
TGCAGTGCTAGTGGAGACAGGCGCTACACCTTC
>TRBV5-4|TRBJ2-2|.|.
CASSLARSGRELFF
TGTGCCAGCAGCTTGGCGAGGTCAGGGAGGGAGCTGTTTTTT
>TRBV4-2|TRBJ2-1|few|.
CASSQDVRGGFGDEQFF
TGTGCCAGCAGCCAAGATGTACGCGGGGGCTTTGGGGATGAGCAGTTCTTC
>TRBV15|TRBJ2-7|few|.
CATSSRRTGLPLTYEQYF
TGTGCCACCAGCAGCCGCCGAACTGGACTACCTCTTACCTACGAGCAGTACTTC
>TRBV20-1|TRBJ1-2|few|TRBD1
CSARDGTGANYGYTF
TGCAGTGCTAGAGACGGGACAGGGGCTAACTATGGCTACACCTTC
>TRBV14|TRBJ1-2|many|.
CASSQWGRNYGYTF
TGTGCCAGCAGCCAATGGGGACGTAACTATGGCTACACCTTC
>TRBV7-6|TRBJ2-5|many|.
CASSSGKETQYF
TGTGCCAGCAGCTCCGGGAAAGAGACCCAGTACTTC
>TRBV25-1|TRBJ2-1|.|.
CASSEIGVRNEQFF
TGTGCCAGCAGCGAAATAGGGGTGAGGAATGAGCAGTTCTTC
>TRBV6-4|TRBJ1-1|.|.
CASSEGGHGTEAFF
TGTGCCAGCAGTGAAGGGGGGCACGGCACTGAAGCTTTCTTT
>TRBV28|TRBJ2-5|few|TRBD1
CASSSTGPDETLQETQYF
TGTGCCAGCAGTTCGACAGGGCCCGACGAGACGCTACAAGAGACCCAGTACTTC
>TRBV12-3/TRBV12-4|TRBJ2-3|many|TRBD2
CASSLLELAGADTQYF
TGTGCCAGCAGTTTACTCGAACTAGCGGGCGCAGATACGCAGTATTTT
>TRBV11-3|TRBJ2-7|.|.
CASSLGLFGEVDEQYF
TGTGCCAGCAGCTTAGGGTTGTTTGGGGAAGTGGACGAGCAGTACTTC
>TRBV11-2|TRBJ1-3|few|.
CASSGEGISGNTIYF
TGTGCCAGCAGCGGGGAGGGTATCTCTGGAAACACCATATATTTT
>TRBV5-4|TRBJ2-7|.|.
CASSSPGRRTYEQYF
TGTGCCAGCAGCTCTCCGGGACGCCGAACCTACGAGCAGTACTTC
>TRBV9|TRBJ2-1|few|.
CASSALWIGSYNEQFF
TGTGCCAGCAGCGCACTGTGGATAGGATCCTACAATGAGCAGTTCTTC
>TRBV6-1|TRBJ1-5|many|TRBD1
CASSEYPQTGINQPQHF
TGTGCCAGCAGTGAATATCCTCAGACAGGGATCAATCAGCCCCAGCATTTT
>TRBV27|TRBJ2-5|.|.
CASSLSWGDKETQYF
TGTGCCAGCAGTTTATCTTGGGGAGACAAAGAGACCCAGTACTTC